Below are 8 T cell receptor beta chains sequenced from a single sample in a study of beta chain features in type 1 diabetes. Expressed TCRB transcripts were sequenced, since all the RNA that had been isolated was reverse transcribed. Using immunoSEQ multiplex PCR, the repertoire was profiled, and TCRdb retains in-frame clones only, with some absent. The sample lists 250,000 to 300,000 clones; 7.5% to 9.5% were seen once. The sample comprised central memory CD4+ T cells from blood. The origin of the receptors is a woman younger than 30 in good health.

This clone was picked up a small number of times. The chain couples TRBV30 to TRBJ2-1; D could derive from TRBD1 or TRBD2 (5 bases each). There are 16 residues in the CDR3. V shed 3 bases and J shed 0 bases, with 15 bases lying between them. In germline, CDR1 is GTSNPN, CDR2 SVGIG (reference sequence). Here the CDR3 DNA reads TGTGCCTGGAGCCAGCTCGGGACCCTCTCCTACAATGAGCAGTTCTTC. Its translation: CAWSQLGTLSYNEQFF.

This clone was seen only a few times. The CDR3 loop reads CASSYVEGNYGYTF. DNA of the CDR3: TGTGCCAGCAGTTACGTGGAGGGAAACTATGGCTACACCTTC. This sequence joins TRBV6-6 and TRBJ1-2; D uncertain. This CDR3 has 14 residues. The germline gives CDR1 MNHNY, CDR2 SVGAGI (reference sequence). The V end was cut by 2 bases, the J end by 2 bases, with 9 bases between.

The CDR3 DNA sequence: TGTGCCAGCAGCCGGATGAAGGGCTTCGGAAGCGAAAAACTGTTTTTT. Translated: CASSRMKGFGSEKLFF. This chain uses TRBV14 with TRBJ1-4, with no clear D. Germline CDR1 SGHDN, CDR2 FVKESK. The germline V and J ends were trimmed by 4 bases and 8 bases, with 20 bases remaining between them. The CDR3 loop spans 16 amino acids. Looking up the rest from reference TRBV14 and TRBJ1-4 gives the full variable domain: EAGVTQFPSHSVIEKGQTVTLRCDPISGHDNLYWYRRVMGKEIKFLLHFVKESKQDESGMPNNRFLAERTGGTYSTLKVQPAELEDSGVYFCASSRMKGFGSEKLFFGSGTQLSVL.

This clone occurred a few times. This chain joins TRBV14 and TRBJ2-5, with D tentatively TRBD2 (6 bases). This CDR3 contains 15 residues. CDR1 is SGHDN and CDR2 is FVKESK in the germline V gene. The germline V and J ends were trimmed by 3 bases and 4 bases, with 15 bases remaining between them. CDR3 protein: CASSHLGRGPETQYF. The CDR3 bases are TGTGCCAGCAGCCATCTTGGGCGGGGACCAGAGACCCAGTACTTC.

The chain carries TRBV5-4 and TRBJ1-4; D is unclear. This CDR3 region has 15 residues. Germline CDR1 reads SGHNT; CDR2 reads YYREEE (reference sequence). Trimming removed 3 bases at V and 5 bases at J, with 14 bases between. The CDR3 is CASSSAGQFNEKLFF. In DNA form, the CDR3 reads TGTGCCAGCAGCTCCGCGGGCCAGTTCAATGAAAAACTGTTTTTT.

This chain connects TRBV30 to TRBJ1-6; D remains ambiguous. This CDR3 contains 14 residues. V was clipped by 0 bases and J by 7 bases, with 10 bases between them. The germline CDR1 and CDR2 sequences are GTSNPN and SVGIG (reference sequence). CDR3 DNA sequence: TGTGCCTGGAGTGTACCACATGACAATTCACCCCTCCACTTT. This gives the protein CAWSVPHDNSPLHF.

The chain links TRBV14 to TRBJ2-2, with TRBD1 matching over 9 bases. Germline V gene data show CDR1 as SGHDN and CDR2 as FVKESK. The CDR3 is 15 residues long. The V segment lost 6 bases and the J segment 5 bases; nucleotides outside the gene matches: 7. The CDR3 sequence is CASSRTGARTGELFF. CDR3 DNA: TGTGCCAGCAGTCGGACAGGGGCGAGGACCGGGGAGCTGTTTTTT. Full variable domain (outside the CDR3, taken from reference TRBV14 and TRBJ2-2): EAGVTQFPSHSVIEKGQTVTLRCDPISGHDNLYWYRRVMGKEIKFLLHFVKESKQDESGMPNNRFLAERTGGTYSTLKVQPAELEDSGVYFCASSRTGARTGELFFGEGSRLTVL.

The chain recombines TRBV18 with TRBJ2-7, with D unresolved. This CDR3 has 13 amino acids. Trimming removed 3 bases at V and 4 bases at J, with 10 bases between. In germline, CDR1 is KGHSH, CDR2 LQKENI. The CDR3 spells CASSPTGFYEQYF. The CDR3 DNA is TGTGCCAGCTCACCGACTGGGTTTTACGAGCAGTACTTC.